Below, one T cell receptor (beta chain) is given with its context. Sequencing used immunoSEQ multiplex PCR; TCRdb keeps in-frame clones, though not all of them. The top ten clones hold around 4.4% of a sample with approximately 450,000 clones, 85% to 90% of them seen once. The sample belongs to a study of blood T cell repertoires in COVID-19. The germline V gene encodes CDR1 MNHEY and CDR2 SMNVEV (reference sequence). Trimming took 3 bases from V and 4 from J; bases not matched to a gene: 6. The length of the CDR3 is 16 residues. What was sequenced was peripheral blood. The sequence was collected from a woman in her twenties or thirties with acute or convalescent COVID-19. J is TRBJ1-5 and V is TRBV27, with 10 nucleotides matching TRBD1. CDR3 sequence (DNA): TGTGCCAGCAGTTTGAGAGGACAGGGGGAGAATCAGCCCCAGCATTTT. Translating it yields CASSLRGQGENQPQHF.